This paragraph reports one T cell receptor beta chain. Antigen unknown. The cDNA had a unique molecular identifier and a template-switch universal primer site. TCRdb called the 5' RACE reads again in MiXCR, with one record for every CDR3 protein. The sample includes approximately 210,000 distinct CDR3 sequences, less than 10% of them seen just once. The data originate from a study of identical twins. Study-level points and caveats: Abundant beta clonotypes from cord blood had fewer insertions, unlike memory repertoires, which showed none. Models predicted less out-of-frame TCR alpha sharing in monozygotic twins than was found. Surplus twin overlap in beta out-of-frame sequences was less pronounced.

The CDR3 totals 12 residues. With 9 bases clipped from V and 4 bases from J, the junction kept 1 base outside the gene matches. Per germline, CDR1 MNHNS and CDR2 SASEGT. The specimen was memory (CD45RO+) T cells sorted from blood. The chain is built from TRBV6-1 and TRBJ2-1, with TRBD2 identical over 9 bases. The receptor was isolated from a woman aged 18-35 years in good health. CDR3 coding DNA: TGTGCCAGTGCGGGGGGGTACAATGAGCAGTTCTTC. This gives the protein CASAGGYNEQFF.